A single sample is the source of the 7 T cell receptor beta chains below, sequenced in a study of identical twins. TCRdb used MiXCR to reprocess the 5' RACE reads, holding one entry per CDR3 protein. This sample yields a few hundred thousand distinct CDR3 sequences, of which roughly 18% are seen a single time; 9.5% to 15% belongs to the top ten. The specimen sequenced was naive T cells sorted from blood. The receptors here all came from a man in his forties or fifties in good health.

This clonotype appeared a single time. The V call is TRBV7-6, the J call TRBJ2-2; TRBD2 agrees at 13 bases. Germline V gene data show CDR1 as SGHVS and CDR2 as FNYEAQ. Unmatched junction bases numbered 7, after V lost 6 bases and J lost 3 bases. CDR3 length: 17 residues. The CDR3 sequence is CASSRTSGRGYTGELFF. The CDR3 DNA follows: TGTGCCAGCAGTCGTACTAGCGGGAGGGGGTACACCGGGGAGCTGTTTTTT.

The chain couples TRBV10-3 to TRBJ2-7; no clear D. V lost 5 bases to trimming and J lost 2 bases, with 19 bases between them. CDR1 is ENHRY, CDR2 SYGVKD, per germline. This CDR3 comprises 16 residues. CDR3 in amino acids: CAISTSRRPSPYEQYF. CDR3 bases: TGTGCCATCAGTACCTCTCGTAGACCAAGTCCCTACGAGCAGTACTTC.

This clonotype was seen only a few times. The chain recombines TRBV4-1 with TRBJ1-1; perhaps TRBD1 as D (5 bases). V dropped 0 bases and J dropped 3 bases, with 8 bases sitting between them. The germline CDR1 and CDR2 sequences are MGHRA and YSYEKL. The CDR3 length is 14 residues. This CDR3 reads CASSQDWGDTEAFF. The DNA for the CDR3 is TGCGCCAGCAGCCAAGATTGGGGCGACACTGAAGCTTTCTTT.

This chain links TRBV7-9 with TRBJ2-7, with 7 positions matching TRBD1. The CDR3 loop spans 14 amino acids. The ends lost 1 base at V and 4 bases at J; junction bases unmatched: 4. Germline V gives CDR1 SEHNR, CDR2 FQNEAQ (reference sequence). CDR3 in DNA: TGTGCCAGCAGCTTAGGACAGGGCAAGTACGAGCAGTACTTC. Translated: CASSLGQGKYEQYF.

The rearrangement joins TRBV18 to TRBJ2-5; possible D gene TRBD2, 6 bases. The length of the CDR3 is 16 residues. Trimming shortened V by 0 bases and J by 5 bases, and 16 bases separated the two germline ends. CDR1 is KGHSH and CDR2 is LQKENI in the germline V gene. CDR3 in amino acids: CASSPPVGTAGETQYF. The DNA for the CDR3 is TGTGCCAGCTCACCACCGGTTGGGACTGCCGGCGAGACCCAGTACTTC.

The rearrangement uses TRBV6-1 and TRBJ2-1, with D tentatively TRBD1 (5 bases). The CDR3 spans 16 residues. V lost 5 bases to trimming and J lost 0 bases, with 14 bases between them. The germline gives CDR1 MNHNS, CDR2 SASEGT. CDR3 region: CASSPWTFSSYNEQFF. The CDR3 DNA follows: TGTGCCAGCAGTCCGTGGACATTCAGCTCCTACAATGAGCAGTTCTTC.

Many counts were recorded for this clonotype. This rearrangement joins TRBV5-1 to TRBJ2-7; 7 nucleotides match TRBD1. Germline CDR1 is SGHRS and CDR2 is YFSETQ. The trim removed 7 bases at V and 3 bases at J, leaving 4 bases unmatched. The CDR3 runs to 12 residues. The CDR3 region is CASQGQYYEQYF. The CDR3 coding sequence is TGCGCCAGCCAGGGACAGTACTACGAGCAGTACTTC.